The rows below give T cell receptor beta chains drawn from one sample of a study of Tregs in tolerant kidney transplant recipients. The table came from immunoSEQ multiplex PCR; TCRdb's copy has only in-frame clones and leaves some out. Of 100,000 to 150,000 clones listed, about 91% are singletons. Sequenced: CD4+ T cells from blood. The receptor source for this set is a human donor in good health. CDR3s include the opening cysteine and the closing phenylalanine or tryptophan. The D gene is left open where the match is weak. Only some rows state a clone size, as once, few, many or a class for expanded clones.

V,D,J,size,DNA,CDR3
TRBV27,-,TRBJ2-7,-,TGTGCCAGCAGTTTAGGGGTCAGGGACGACCGAGACGAGCAGTACTTC,CASSLGVRDDRDEQYF
TRBV6-6,-,TRBJ1-1,few,TGTGCCGCCAGGGCAGACACTGAAGCTTTCTTT,CAARADTEAFF
TRBV4-1,-,TRBJ1-6,-,TGCGCCAGCAGCCAAGTGCAGAATTCACCCCTCCACTTT,CASSQVQNSPLHF
TRBV11-2,TRBD2,TRBJ2-3,-,TGTGCCAGCAGCTTGACTAGCGGGAGCACAGATACGCAGTATTTT,CASSLTSGSTDTQYF
TRBV5-1,-,TRBJ1-1,once,TGCGCCAGCAGATGGCAGAACACTGAAGCTTTCTTT,CASRWQNTEAFF
TRBV25-1,-,TRBJ1-1,-,TGTGCCAGCAGTGAGTTCAGCGGGGCCGGGCCTAACACTGAAGCTTTCTTT,CASSEFSGAGPNTEAFF
TRBV19,-,TRBJ2-5,-,TGTGCCAGTAGTGACACAAACCAAGAGACCCAGTACTTC,CASSDTNQETQYF
TRBV19,-,TRBJ1-4,-,TGTGCCAGTAGTAGGACGGGGAATGAAAAACTGTTTTTT,CASSRTGNEKLFF
TRBV5-6,TRBD1,TRBJ1-2,few,TGTGCCAGCAGCTTGCCGCAGGGGGGCGGGGGCAACTATGGCTACACCTTC,CASSLPQGGGGNYGYTF
TRBV14,-,TRBJ2-7,-,TGTGCCAGCAGCCACCCAGGACAGGGAGGGTACGAGCAGTACTTC,CASSHPGQGGYEQYF
TRBV6-5,-,TRBJ2-3,-,TGTGCCAGCAGTTACTCGAGCTACACAGATACGCAGTATTTT,CASSYSSYTDTQYF
TRBV15,TRBD1,TRBJ2-5,-,TGTGCCACCAGCAGAGTCGGACAGGGCGAGACCCAGTACTTC,CATSRVGQGETQYF
TRBV7-9,TRBD1,TRBJ2-1,-,TGTGCCAGCAGCTCGAATCAGGGGGTCGAGCAGTTCTTC,CASSSNQGVEQFF
TRBV2,-,TRBJ2-5,-,TGTGCCAGCAGTGAAGCGGGGGGGACACACCAAGAGACCCAGTACTTC,CASSEAGGTHQETQYF
TRBV6-6,-,TRBJ1-2,-,TGTGCCAGCACACCACGGGGGGCGCTTGCCTATGGCTACACCTTC,CASTPRGALAYGYTF
TRBV5-1,-,TRBJ2-3,-,TGCGCCAGCTTTTCGACATCGACTAGCACAGATACGCAGTATTTT,CASFSTSTSTDTQYF
TRBV5-1,-,TRBJ2-1,-,TGCGCCAGCAGCTTGGAACACCCCTCCTACAATGAGCAGTTCTTC,CASSLEHPSYNEQFF
TRBV9,TRBD1,TRBJ2-7,-,TGTGCCAGCAGCGGGCTAGGGGACAGGGCGTCCCGATACGAGCAGTACTTC,CASSGLGDRASRYEQYF
TRBV6-5,-,TRBJ1-5,-,TGTGCCAGCGGCAGAATTAGCAATCAGCCCCAGCATTTT,CASGRISNQPQHF
TRBV5-1,-,TRBJ2-1,-,TGCGCCAGCAGCTTGGACGGAGGGGCGTCCTACAATGAGCAGTTCTTC,CASSLDGGASYNEQFF
TRBV19,TRBD2,TRBJ2-3,-,TGTGCCAGCAGAACTAGCGGAAGCACAGATACGCAGTATTTT,CASRTSGSTDTQYF
TRBV10-2,TRBD2,TRBJ2-7,-,TGCGCCAGCAGTGACGAACCCACTAGCGGGAGGGCTGGTTACGAGCAGTACTTC,CASSDEPTSGRAGYEQYF
TRBV30,-,TRBJ2-5,-,TGTGCCTGGAGCGAAGGAGTAGCGGTGAAAGAGACCCAGTACTTC,CAWSEGVAVKETQYF
TRBV6-5,-,TRBJ2-4,-,TGTGCCAGCAGTTCTTCCCCATGGCACAGTAAAAACATTCAGTACTTC,CASSSSPWHSKNIQYF
TRBV21-1,-,TRBJ2-5,-,TGTGCCAGCAGCACTCGGGACTTTCAAGAGACCCAGTACTTC,CASSTRDFQETQYF
TRBV4-1,-,TRBJ2-7,-,TGCGCCAGCAGCCATCCCGGGACCTCAAAGCACGAGCAGTACTTC,CASSHPGTSKHEQYF
TRBV2,-,TRBJ1-2,-,TGTGCCAGCAGTGAGGTCAGCCTCTATGATCCCATCTATGGCTACACCTTC,CASSEVSLYDPIYGYTF
TRBV5-1,-,TRBJ2-2,-,TGCGCCAGCAGCTTGGTTTCAGGTCACACCGGGGAGCTGTTTTTT,CASSLVSGHTGELFF
TRBV5-1,TRBD1,TRBJ1-2,-,TGCGCCAGCAGCCCCCAGACAGGGGGGACTCTTAACTATGGCTACACCTTC,CASSPQTGGTLNYGYTF